Described below is a single TCR beta chain sequence and its context. The antigen this receptor binds is unknown. Base qualities are not recorded, but no much larger clone differs from it by a single base. One collaborating source in Seattle enrolled patients while the patients were actively infected and followed the patients over time throughout the course of disease. Whole blood was collected in K2EDTA tubes by collaborating institutions according to the institutions' own protocols. For TCRbeta analysis, collaborator samples were shipped as frozen whole blood, as isolated PBMCs, or as DNA extracted from either sample type. These data are taken from a study of blood T cell repertoires in COVID-19 (dated by TCRdb to 2020 to 2021). Concerning the study at large: Samples covering the acute and convalescent phases of COVID-19 were provided by collaborators in the United States, Italy and Spain. The material from the prospective study consisted of cDNA or gDNA derived from T cells, B-cell-depleted T cells, or PBMCs. The dataset comprised deeply sampled blood TCRbeta repertoires from subjects exposed to, actively infected with, or recovered from COVID-19. A freely available public database, intended as a resource for researchers studying the immune response to SARS-CoV-2, is where the repertoires were released. The samples were drawn from the first 160 participants of the ongoing ImmuneRACE study and from over 950 subjects provided by 6 global collaborators. Sample metadata almost always included a de-identified subject ID, COVID-19 status, age in years and sex. Where available, HLA class I and class II types were obtained from metadata supplied by the sample provider rather than from assay-based typing.

The full study reports these points: The amount of clinical and demographic metadata varied by source and participant and was provided uncurated.

The immunoSEQ Assay, a bias-controlled multiplex PCR, was used to amplify TCRbeta CDR3 regions from genomic DNA. As for the original processing: The number of nucleated cells in each sample was estimated from the amplification of reference gene primers within the assay. To quantify the absolute abundance of each unique TCRbeta CDR3 rearrangement, sequence reads were collapsed and filtered. For each sample, productive Simpson clonality was calculated by taking the square root of Simpson's diversity index across productive rearrangements. TCRdb took over this immuneACCESS table, retaining in-frame rearrangements with V and J assigned. Such tables are incomplete; in checked studies, under half of the missing clones stem from an unresolved V gene, and the remainder is unexplained. From that table come the V and J calls and clone size; the DNA was used to work out D and trimming. The sample table lists roughly 180,000 clones, 75% to 85% of them with a count of one. Jointly, the top ten make up 8% to 8.5% of the sample.

Sequencing used peripheral blood. This sequence was found in an older woman with COVID-19, enrolled during active disease.

The DNA sequence is as follows: TGTGCCAGCAGCTTAACTGCAGGCTACTCCTACAATGAGCAGTTCTTC. This sequence encodes CASSLTAGYSYNEQFF. This chain is built from TRBV7-3 and TRBJ2-1; no confident D gene assignment can be made. From its cysteine to its phenylalanine, the CDR3 spans 16 amino acids. The read is trimmed to its CDR3 DNA, 48 bases read in frame from base 1. V sheds 0 bases and J sheds 0 bases, leaving 9 bases between their ends. CDR1 SGHTA and CDR2 FQGTGA are derived from the germline V gene.